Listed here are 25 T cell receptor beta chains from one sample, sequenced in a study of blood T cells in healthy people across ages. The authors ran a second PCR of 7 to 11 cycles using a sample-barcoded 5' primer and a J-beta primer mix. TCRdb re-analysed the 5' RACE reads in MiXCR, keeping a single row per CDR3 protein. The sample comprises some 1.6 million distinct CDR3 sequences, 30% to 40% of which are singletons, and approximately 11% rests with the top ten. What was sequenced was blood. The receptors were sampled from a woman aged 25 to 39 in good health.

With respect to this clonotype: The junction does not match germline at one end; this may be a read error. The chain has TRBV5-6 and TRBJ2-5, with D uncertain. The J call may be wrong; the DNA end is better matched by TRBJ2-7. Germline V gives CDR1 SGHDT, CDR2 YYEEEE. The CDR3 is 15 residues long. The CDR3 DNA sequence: TGTGCCTGCAGTTCCGGGTCTACACTACTCTACGAGCAGTACTTC. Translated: CACSSGSTLLYEQYF.

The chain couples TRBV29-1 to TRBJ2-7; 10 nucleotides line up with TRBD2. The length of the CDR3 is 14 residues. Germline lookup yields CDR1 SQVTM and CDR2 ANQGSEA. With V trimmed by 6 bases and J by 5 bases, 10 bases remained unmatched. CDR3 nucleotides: TGCAGCGTCAGGCTAGCGGGAGTGACCCACGAGCAGTACTTC. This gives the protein CSVRLAGVTHEQYF.

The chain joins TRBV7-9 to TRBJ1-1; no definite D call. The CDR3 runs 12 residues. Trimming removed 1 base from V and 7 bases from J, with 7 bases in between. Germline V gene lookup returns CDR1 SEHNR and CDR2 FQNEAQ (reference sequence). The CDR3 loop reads CASSLVDLEAFF. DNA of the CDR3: TGTGCCAGCAGCTTAGTAGATCTTGAAGCTTTCTTT.

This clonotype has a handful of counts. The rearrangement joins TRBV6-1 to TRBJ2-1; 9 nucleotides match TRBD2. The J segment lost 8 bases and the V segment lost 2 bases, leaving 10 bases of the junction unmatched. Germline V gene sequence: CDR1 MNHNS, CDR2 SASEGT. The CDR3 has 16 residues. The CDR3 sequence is CASSERRRGGSDEQFF. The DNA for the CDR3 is TGTGCCAGCAGTGAACGGAGGCGGGGGGGATCCGATGAGCAGTTCTTC.

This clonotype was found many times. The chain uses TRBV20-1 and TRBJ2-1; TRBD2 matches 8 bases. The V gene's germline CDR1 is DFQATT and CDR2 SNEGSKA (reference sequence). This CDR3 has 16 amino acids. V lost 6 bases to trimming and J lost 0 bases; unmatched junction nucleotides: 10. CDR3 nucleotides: TGCAGTGCGAGCCGCGGGGGGTCAAGCTCCTACAATGAGCAGTTCTTC. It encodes CSASRGGSSSYNEQFF.

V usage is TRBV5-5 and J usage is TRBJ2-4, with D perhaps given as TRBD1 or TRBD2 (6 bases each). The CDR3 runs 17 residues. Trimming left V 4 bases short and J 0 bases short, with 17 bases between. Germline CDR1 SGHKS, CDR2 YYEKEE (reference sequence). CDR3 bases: TGTGCCAGCAGCAAGACCGCGGGACAACTAGCCAAAAACATTCAGTACTTC. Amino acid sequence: CASSKTAGQLAKNIQYF.

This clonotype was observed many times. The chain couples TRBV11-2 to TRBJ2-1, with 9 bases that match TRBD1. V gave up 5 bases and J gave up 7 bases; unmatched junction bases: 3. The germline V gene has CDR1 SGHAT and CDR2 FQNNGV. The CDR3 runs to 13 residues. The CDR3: CASSPGQGNEQFF. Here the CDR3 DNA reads TGTGCCAGCAGCCCGGGACAGGGTAATGAGCAGTTCTTC.

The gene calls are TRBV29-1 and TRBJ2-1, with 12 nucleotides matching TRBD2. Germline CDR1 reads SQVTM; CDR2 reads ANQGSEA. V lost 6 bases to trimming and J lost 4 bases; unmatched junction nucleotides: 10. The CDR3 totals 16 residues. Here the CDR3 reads CSVGGLAGYAYNEQFF. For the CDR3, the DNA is TGCAGCGTGGGGGGACTAGCGGGTTACGCGTACAATGAGCAGTTCTTC.

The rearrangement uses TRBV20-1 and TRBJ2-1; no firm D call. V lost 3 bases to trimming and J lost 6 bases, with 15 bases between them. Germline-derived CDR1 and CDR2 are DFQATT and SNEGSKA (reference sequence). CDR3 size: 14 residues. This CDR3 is CSASVAPQSNEQFF. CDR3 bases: TGCAGTGCTAGTGTCGCGCCTCAGAGCAATGAGCAGTTCTTC.

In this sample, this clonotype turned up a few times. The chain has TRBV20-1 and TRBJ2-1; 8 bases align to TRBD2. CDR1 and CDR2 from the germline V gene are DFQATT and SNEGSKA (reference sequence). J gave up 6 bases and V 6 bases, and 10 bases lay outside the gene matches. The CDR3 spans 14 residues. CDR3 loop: CSAHGKRGSNEQFF. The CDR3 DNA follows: TGCAGTGCCCACGGGAAGCGGGGGAGCAATGAGCAGTTCTTC.

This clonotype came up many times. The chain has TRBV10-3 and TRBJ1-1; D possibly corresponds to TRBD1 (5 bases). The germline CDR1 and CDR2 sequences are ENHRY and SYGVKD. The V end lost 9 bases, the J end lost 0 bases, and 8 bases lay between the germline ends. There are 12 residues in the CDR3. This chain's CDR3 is CAIGHVNTEAFF. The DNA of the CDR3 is TGTGCCATTGGACACGTGAACACTGAAGCTTTCTTT.

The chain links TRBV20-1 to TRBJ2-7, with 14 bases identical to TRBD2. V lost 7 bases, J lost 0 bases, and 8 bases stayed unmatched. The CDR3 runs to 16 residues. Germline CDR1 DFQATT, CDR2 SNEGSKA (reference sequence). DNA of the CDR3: TGCAGTGTTAGGGGGACTAGCGGGAGCTTCTCCTACGAGCAGTACTTC. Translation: CSVRGTSGSFSYEQYF.

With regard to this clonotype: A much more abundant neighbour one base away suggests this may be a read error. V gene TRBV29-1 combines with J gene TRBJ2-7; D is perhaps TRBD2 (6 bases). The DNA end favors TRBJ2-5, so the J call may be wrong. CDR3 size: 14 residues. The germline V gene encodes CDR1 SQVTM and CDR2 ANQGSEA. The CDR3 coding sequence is TGCAGCGTTAAAGCGGGCAGGTTAACGGAGACCCAGTACTTC. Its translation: CSVKAGRLTETQYF.

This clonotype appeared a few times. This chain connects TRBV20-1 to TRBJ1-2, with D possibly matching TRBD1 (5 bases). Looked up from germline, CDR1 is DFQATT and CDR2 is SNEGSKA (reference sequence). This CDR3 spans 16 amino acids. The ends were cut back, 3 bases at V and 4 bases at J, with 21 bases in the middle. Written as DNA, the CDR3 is TGCAGTGCTAGGGGATACGACAGTCGCGAACTCTATGGCTACACCTTC. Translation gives CSARGYDSRELYGYTF.

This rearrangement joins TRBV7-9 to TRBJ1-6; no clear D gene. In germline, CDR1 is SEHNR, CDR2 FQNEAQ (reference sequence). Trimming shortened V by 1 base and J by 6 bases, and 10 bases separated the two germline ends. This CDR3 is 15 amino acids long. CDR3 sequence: CASSLGRLLNSPLHF. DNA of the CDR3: TGTGCCAGCAGCTTAGGACGGTTGCTTAATTCACCCCTCCACTTT. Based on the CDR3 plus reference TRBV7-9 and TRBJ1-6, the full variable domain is DTGVSQNPRHKITKRGQNVTFRCDPISEHNRLYWYRQTLGQGPEFLTYFQNEAQLEKSRLLSDRFSAERPKGSFSTLEIQRTEQGDSAMYLCASSLGRLLNSPLHFGNGTRLTVT.

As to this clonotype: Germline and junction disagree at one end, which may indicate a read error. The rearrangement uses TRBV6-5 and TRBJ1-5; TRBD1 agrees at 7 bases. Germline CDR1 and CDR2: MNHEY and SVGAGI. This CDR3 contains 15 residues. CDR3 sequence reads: CVSRQTGWSNQPQHF. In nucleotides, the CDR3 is TGTGTCAGCAGGCAGACAGGGTGGAGCAATCAGCCCCAGCATTTT.

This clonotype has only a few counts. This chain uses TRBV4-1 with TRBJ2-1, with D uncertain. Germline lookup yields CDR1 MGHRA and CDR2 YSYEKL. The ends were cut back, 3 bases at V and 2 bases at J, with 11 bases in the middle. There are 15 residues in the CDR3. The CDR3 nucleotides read TGCGCCAGCAGCCAGAGGCAGACAACCTACAATGAGCAGTTCTTC. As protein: CASSQRQTTYNEQFF.

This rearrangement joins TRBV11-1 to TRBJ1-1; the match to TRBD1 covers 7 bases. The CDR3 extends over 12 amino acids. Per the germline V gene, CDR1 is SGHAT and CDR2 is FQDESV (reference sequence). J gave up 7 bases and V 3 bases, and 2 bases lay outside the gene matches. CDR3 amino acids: CASSFRDSEAFF. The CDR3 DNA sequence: TGTGCCAGCAGCTTCCGGGACAGTGAAGCTTTCTTT.

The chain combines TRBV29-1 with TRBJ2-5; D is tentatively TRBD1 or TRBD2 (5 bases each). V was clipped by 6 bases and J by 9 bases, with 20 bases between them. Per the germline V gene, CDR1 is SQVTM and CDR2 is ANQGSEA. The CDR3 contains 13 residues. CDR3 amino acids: CSVSGTPQKAQYF. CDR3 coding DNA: TGCAGCGTCTCCGGGACCCCGCAGAAGGCCCAGTACTTC.

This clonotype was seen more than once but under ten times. CDR3 in amino acids: CASSTARGRGGEQFF. The CDR3 nucleotides read TGTGCCAGCTCGACCGCCCGGGGGAGAGGGGGTGAGCAGTTCTTC. The V gene is TRBV6-6, the J gene TRBJ2-1; D assignment may be TRBD1 or TRBD2 (6 bases each). CDR1 is MNHNY and CDR2 is SVGAGI in the germline V gene (reference sequence). The CDR3 has 15 amino acids. Deletions cut 8 bases from V and 9 bases from J, with 23 bases between.

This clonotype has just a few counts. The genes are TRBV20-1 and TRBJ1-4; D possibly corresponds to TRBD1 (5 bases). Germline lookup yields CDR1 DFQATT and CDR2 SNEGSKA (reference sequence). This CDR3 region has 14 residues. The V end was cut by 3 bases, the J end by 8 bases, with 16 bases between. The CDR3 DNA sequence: TGCAGTGCTAGTTCGGGGGAGGGTAGCGAAAAACTGTTTTTT. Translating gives CSASSGEGSEKLFF.

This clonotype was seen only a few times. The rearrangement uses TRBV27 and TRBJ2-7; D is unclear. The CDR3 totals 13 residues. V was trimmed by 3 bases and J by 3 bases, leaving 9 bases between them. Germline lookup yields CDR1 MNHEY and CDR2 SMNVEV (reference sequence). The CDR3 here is CASSFYSNYEQYF. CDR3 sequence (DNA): TGTGCCAGCAGTTTTTACTCCAACTACGAGCAGTACTTC.

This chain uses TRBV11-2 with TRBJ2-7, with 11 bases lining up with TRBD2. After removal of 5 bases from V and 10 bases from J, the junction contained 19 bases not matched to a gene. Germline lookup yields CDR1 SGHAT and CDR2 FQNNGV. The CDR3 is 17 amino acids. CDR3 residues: CASSHNPTSGAKSTQYF. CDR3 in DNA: TGTGCCAGCAGCCACAACCCGACTAGCGGGGCTAAGAGTACCCAGTACTTC.

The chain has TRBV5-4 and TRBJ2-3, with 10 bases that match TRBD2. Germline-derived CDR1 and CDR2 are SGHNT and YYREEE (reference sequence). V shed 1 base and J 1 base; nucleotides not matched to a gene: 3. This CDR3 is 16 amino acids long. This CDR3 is CASSLIAGGGTDTQYF. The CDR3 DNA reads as TGTGCCAGCAGCTTGATAGCGGGGGGTGGCACAGATACGCAGTATTTT.

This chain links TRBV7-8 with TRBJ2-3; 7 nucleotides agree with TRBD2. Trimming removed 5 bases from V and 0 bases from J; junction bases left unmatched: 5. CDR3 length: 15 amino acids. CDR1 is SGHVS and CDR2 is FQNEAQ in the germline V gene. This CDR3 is CASSRGRGSTDTQYF. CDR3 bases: TGTGCCAGCAGCCGCGGGAGAGGGAGCACAGATACGCAGTATTTT.